This TCR beta chain was retrieved from a study of blood T cells in healthy people across ages. Study-wide context: The capture of about one barcoded beta molecule per two T cells was achieved by template switching.

Together with a sample-barcoded 5' primer, a J-beta primer mix was included in a second PCR lasting roughly 6 to 12 cycles. Each CDR3 protein gets one entry after TCRdb re-called the 5' RACE reads with MiXCR. The data contain about 290,000 distinct CDR3 sequences, around 27% of them singletons. CDR1 is SEHNR and CDR2 is FQNEAQ in the germline V gene (reference sequence). The CDR3 is 11 amino acids. Trimming cost V 11 bases and J 4 bases; bases outside gene matches: 3. This clonotype came up a few times. The source of this sequence is a woman in her seventies in good health. The J gene is TRBJ1-2, the V gene TRBV7-9; 8 positions match TRBD1. Sequenced: blood. The CDR3 DNA follows: TGTGCCGAAGGGACAGGCTATGGCTACACCTTC. Protein: CAEGTGYGYTF. Full variable domain (outside the CDR3, taken from reference TRBV7-9 and TRBJ1-2): DTGVSQNPRHKITKRGQNVTFRCDPISEHNRLYWYRQTLGQGPEFLTYFQNEAQLEKSRLLSDRFSAERPKGSFSTLEIQRTEQGDSAMYLCAEGTGYGYTFGSGTRLTVV.